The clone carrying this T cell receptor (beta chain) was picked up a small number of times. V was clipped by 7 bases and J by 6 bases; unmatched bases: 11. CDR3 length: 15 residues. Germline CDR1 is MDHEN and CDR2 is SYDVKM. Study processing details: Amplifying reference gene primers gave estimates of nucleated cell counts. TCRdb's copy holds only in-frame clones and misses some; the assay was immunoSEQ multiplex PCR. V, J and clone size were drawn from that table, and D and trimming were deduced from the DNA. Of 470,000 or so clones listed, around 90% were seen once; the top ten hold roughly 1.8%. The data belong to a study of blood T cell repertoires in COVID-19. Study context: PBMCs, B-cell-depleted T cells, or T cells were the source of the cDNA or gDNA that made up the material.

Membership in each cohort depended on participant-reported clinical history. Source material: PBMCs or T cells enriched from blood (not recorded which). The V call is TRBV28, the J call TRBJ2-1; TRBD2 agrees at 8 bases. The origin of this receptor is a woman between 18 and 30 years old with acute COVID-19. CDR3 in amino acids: CASTALLGGANEQFF. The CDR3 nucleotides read TGTGCCAGCACCGCCCTCCTCGGGGGGGCCAATGAGCAGTTCTTC.